The T cell receptor (beta chain) under discussion was sequenced for a study of blood T cell repertoires in COVID-19. Authors' data handling: Reference gene primer amplification in the assay estimated nucleated cell counts. Libraries were prepared by immunoSEQ multiplex PCR; TCRdb keeps only in-frame clonotypes and omits some of them. Clone size and the V and J calls come from that table; the DNA yielded D and trimming. The sample shows over 200,000 clones, around 90% of them seen only once. V was trimmed by 7 bases and J by 4 bases, leaving 12 bases between them. The CDR3 is made up of 14 amino acids. Looked up from germline, CDR1 is KGHDR and CDR2 is SFDVKD.

The sample taken for sequencing was peripheral blood. This TCR came from a man aged 55 to 70 with COVID-19, enrolled during active disease. The chain is built from TRBV24-1 and TRBJ2-2; D is perhaps TRBD1 (6 bases). CDR3 sequence (DNA): TGTGCCACCAGCACAGGGTCGGGCACCGGGGAGCTGTTTTTT. Protein sequence: CATSTGSGTGELFF.